The source of this TCR beta chain is a study of T cells after yellow fever vaccination. Study-wide results and caveats: After the booster, about 95% of CD4 and about nine tenths of CD8 primary-response clones were re-detected.

This clonotype was picked up a small number of times. Its specificity is not known. The germline V gene has CDR1 SEHNR and CDR2 FQNEAQ (reference sequence). The CDR3 has 12 amino acids. V was clipped by 2 bases and J by 8 bases, with 9 bases between them. The TCR cDNA carried a universal primer site and UMIs from 5'RACE template switching. TCRdb redid the calling of the 5' RACE reads with MiXCR, one entry per CDR3 protein. The data hold 60,000 to 85,000 distinct CDR3 sequences, with approximately 7% observed a single time. The chain is built from TRBV7-9 and TRBJ1-2; D remains ambiguous. The TCR sequence derives from a man aged 18 to 35 who received the YFV17D yellow fever vaccine. Specimen: CD8+ T cells sorted from PBMCs, collected 4 to 5 days after the first yellow fever vaccination. This chain's CDR3 is CASSLSGLGYTF. The DNA for the CDR3 is TGTGCCAGCAGCTTAAGTGGACTAGGCTACACCTTC.